What follows are 14 T cell receptor beta chains derived from one specimen sequenced in a study of T cell responses to AZD1222 COVID-19 vaccine. The repertoire was sequenced with immunoSEQ multiplex PCR; TCRdb's copy has only in-frame clones and lacks some. Found here are roughly 200,000 clones, approximately 90% of them singletons; the top ten hold under 2%. The material was peripheral blood, obtained 28 days after the second AZD1222 dose. These receptors originate from an adult who received the AZD1222 COVID-19 vaccine.

Note on this clone: Distinct nucleotide sequences in the sample also encode this CDR3. The rearrangement joins TRBV6-6 to TRBJ2-3; D is unresolved. Trimming stripped 0 bases from V and 0 bases from J, with 7 bases between. Germline CDR1 reads MNHNY; CDR2 reads SVGAGI (reference sequence). The CDR3 sequence is 15 residues long. The CDR3 region has the DNA TGTGCCAGCAGTTACTCAGGTAGCAGCACAGATACGCAGTATTTT. Residues: CASSYSGSSTDTQYF.

The chain uses TRBV5-8 and TRBJ1-2; D gene ambiguous. Trimming shortened V by 1 base and J by 0 bases, and 10 bases separated the two germline ends. The CDR3 runs 15 residues. Germline V gene lookup returns CDR1 SGHTS and CDR2 YDEGEE. The CDR3 is CASSLWQISNYGYTF. The CDR3 bases are TGTGCCAGCAGCTTGTGGCAGATTTCTAACTATGGCTACACCTTC.

With respect to this clone: The sample holds other DNA sequences that translate to the same CDR3. V is TRBV7-9 and J is TRBJ2-1, with 8 bases aligning to TRBD2. The CDR3 runs 15 residues. The germline V gene encodes CDR1 SEHNR and CDR2 FQNEAQ (reference sequence). V shed 2 bases, J shed 4 bases, and the junction held 4 bases outside the gene matches. CDR3 loop: CASSLLAGRYNEQFF. The CDR3 bases are TGTGCCAGCAGCTTATTAGCGGGAAGATACAATGAGCAGTTCTTC.

J is TRBJ1-1 and V is TRBV18; D ambiguous. Between the trimmed V and J ends, which lost 1 base and 1 base, there was a span of 10 bases. Germline V CDR1 and CDR2: KGHSH, LQKENI. The CDR3 is made up of 15 amino acids. CDR3 nucleotide sequence: TGTGCCAGCTCACCACGCCTCGGAACGAACACTGAAGCTTTCTTT. This sequence encodes CASSPRLGTNTEAFF.

V and J are TRBV3-1 (or the pseudogene TRBV3-2) and TRBJ1-2; maybe TRBD1 (6 bases). The CDR3 has 17 amino acids. With 1 base removed from V and 5 bases from J, the gap between germline ends came to 20 bases. The germline V gene has CDR1 LGHDT and CDR2 YNNKEL (reference sequence). Written as DNA, the CDR3 is TGTGCCAGCAGCCAAGCGGTTGGGGGGGCCACGGGGTATGGCTACACCTTC. Protein product: CASSQAVGGATGYGYTF.

The V call is TRBV18, the J call TRBJ2-7; 10 bases are a match to TRBD2. The CDR3 runs 16 residues. V was pared by 0 bases and J by 3 bases, with 5 bases of the junction left unmatched. Germline assignment: CDR1 KGHSH and CDR2 LQKENI. The CDR3 region has the DNA TGTGCCAGCTCACCACCGTTCAAGCGGGAGGGCTACGAGCAGTACTTC. Translated: CASSPPFKREGYEQYF.

This clone has a single count. The chain employs TRBV2 and TRBJ1-5, with D unclear. V shed 6 bases and J shed 4 bases, with 16 bases lying between them. Germline CDR1 and CDR2: SNHLY and FYNNEI. The length of the CDR3 is 15 residues. The CDR3 region is CASSLRAVKNQPQHF. CDR3 DNA: TGTGCCAGCAGCCTAAGGGCCGTGAAAAATCAGCCCCAGCATTTT.

The V call is TRBV18, the J call TRBJ2-2; D perhaps matches TRBD1 (5 bases). Between the trimmed V and J ends, which lost 3 bases and 4 bases, there was a span of 12 bases. The CDR3 has 15 amino acids. Germline V lookup: CDR1 KGHSH, CDR2 LQKENI. The chain's CDR3 is CASSPTTGATGELFF. CDR3 sequence (DNA): TGTGCCAGCTCACCTACTACAGGAGCCACCGGGGAGCTGTTTTTT.

The chain is built from TRBV19 and TRBJ1-2; D is uncertain. The CDR3 spans 13 residues. Germline V CDR1 and CDR2: LNHDA, SQIVND (reference sequence). Deletions cut 8 bases from V and 3 bases from J, with 13 bases between. CDR3 sequence reads: CASGSGVDYGYTF. In DNA form, the CDR3 reads TGTGCCAGTGGGTCGGGAGTGGACTATGGCTACACCTTC.

V gene TRBV7-2 combines with J gene TRBJ1-6; D is possibly TRBD1 (6 bases). This CDR3 comprises 15 residues. Germline values: CDR1 SGHTA, CDR2 FQGNSA. Trimming pared 6 bases from V and 4 bases from J, leaving 13 bases between. CDR3 coding DNA: TGTGCCAGCAGAGCGACAGGCGCTTATAATTCACCCCTCCACTTT. Translating it yields CASRATGAYNSPLHF.

The CDR3 loop reads CASRSEETAGDGYTF. The DNA for the CDR3 is TGTGCCAGCAGATCCGAAGAGACAGCGGGCGATGGCTACACCTTC. This chain uses TRBV7-9 with TRBJ1-2; a weak D match, TRBD1 (5 bases). V was pared by 6 bases and J by 6 bases, with 20 bases between. Germline loops: CDR1 SEHNR, CDR2 FQNEAQ (reference sequence). The CDR3 contains 15 residues.

The chain carries TRBV18 and TRBJ2-2; 8 bases match TRBD1. V shed 6 bases, J shed 7 bases, and the junction held 13 bases outside the gene matches. The CDR3 is 16 amino acids. Germline CDR1 is KGHSH and CDR2 is LQKENI. The DNA of the CDR3 is TGTGCCAGCTCGCCCGACAGGGGCCCGGCTGGCGGGGAGCTGTTTTTT. It codes for CASSPDRGPAGGELFF.

The chain couples TRBV7-9 to TRBJ2-1; 8 bases are shared with TRBD1. The V gene end was trimmed by 0 bases and the J gene end by 5 bases; junction bases not matched to a gene: 3. The CDR3 is 15 residues long. Germline V lookup: CDR1 SEHNR, CDR2 FQNEAQ (reference sequence). In DNA, the CDR3 is TGTGCCAGCAGCTTAGCCGGGACAGGAAACAATGAGCAGTTCTTC. Protein product: CASSLAGTGNNEQFF. The full variable domain, rest sourced from reference TRBV7-9 and TRBJ2-1, is DTGVSQNPRHKITKRGQNVTFRCDPISEHNRLYWYRQTLGQGPEFLTYFQNEAQLEKSRLLSDRFSAERPKGSFSTLEIQRTEQGDSAMYLCASSLAGTGNNEQFFGPGTRLTVL.

V is TRBV16 and J is TRBJ1-2; 11 bases line up with TRBD1. V shed 4 bases, J shed 4 bases, and the junction held 5 bases outside the gene matches. CDR1 is KGHSY, CDR2 FQNENV, per germline. The CDR3 is 15 amino acids. The CDR3 is CASSRDRGNVYGYTF. CDR3 DNA: TGTGCCAGCAGCCGGGACAGGGGGAATGTCTATGGCTACACCTTC.